This passage covers 16 T cell receptor beta chains from one sample sequenced in a study of OX40 agonist ivuxolimab in advanced cancers. The receptor library was made with the immunoSEQ multiplex PCR assay. TCRdb's version of the immuneACCESS table is confined to in-frame rearrangements and falls short of the full clone set. An unresolved V gene accounts for under half of the shortfall where checked; the remainder is of unknown origin. This sample comprises under 80,000 clones, roughly 91% of them detected only once. The ten largest clonotypes hold about 1.8% of the sample. Sequencing was performed on CD4+ or CD8+ T cells sorted from blood, taken in a trial of the OX40 agonist ivuxolimab. These receptors were obtained from an adult with an advanced solid tumor such as melanoma, head and neck, liver or kidney cancer.

This rearrangement joins TRBV21-1 to TRBJ2-7. TRBV21-1 constitutes a pseudogene. This CDR3 has 11 residues. This chain's CDR3 is CASRPPYEQYF. CDR3 sequence (DNA): TGTGCCAGCAGACCACCTTACGAGCAGTACTTC.

The V and J genes are TRBV5-4 and TRBJ2-2, with D possibly matching TRBD2 (5 bases). CDR3 length: 15 residues. Trimming stripped 6 bases from V and 4 bases from J, with 16 bases between. Germline values: CDR1 SGHNT, CDR2 YYREEE (reference sequence). CDR3 loop: CASTRGPGSTGELFF. Written as DNA, the CDR3 is TGTGCCAGCACCCGGGGTCCTGGATCCACCGGGGAGCTGTTTTTT.

The V and J genes are TRBV18 and TRBJ2-7; possibly TRBD2 for D (5 bases). Trimming shortened V by 3 bases and J by 0 bases, and 12 bases separated the two germline ends. This CDR3 region has 15 residues. Germline V gene data show CDR1 as KGHSH and CDR2 as LQKENI. CDR3 nucleotide sequence: TGTGCCAGCTCACCGGACTTATCAAGCTCCTACGAGCAGTACTTC. This gives the protein CASSPDLSSSYEQYF.

This chain joins TRBV30 and TRBJ2-3, with TRBD1 as a possible D gene (6 bases). The germline CDR1 and CDR2 sequences are GTSNPN and SVGIG (reference sequence). Trimming left V 4 bases short and J 1 base short, with 21 bases between. The CDR3 contains 17 residues. CDR3 amino acids: CAWTRQSWAGGTDTQYF. In nucleotides, the CDR3 is TGTGCCTGGACTCGACAATCGTGGGCAGGGGGCACAGATACGCAGTATTTT.

V gene TRBV30 combines with J gene TRBJ1-2; 7 bases match TRBD1. V shed 6 bases and J 3 bases; nucleotides not matched to a gene: 7. The CDR3 has 13 amino acids. From germline, CDR1 is GTSNPN and CDR2 SVGIG (reference sequence). The CDR3 nucleotides read TGTGCCTGTCGAGGGGGCGGGGACTATGGCTACACCTTC. It encodes CACRGGGDYGYTF. Supplemented by reference TRBV30 and TRBJ1-2, the full variable domain reads SQTIHQWPATLVQPVGSPLSLECTVEGTSNPNLYWYRQAAGRGLQLLFYSVGIGQISSEVPQNLSASRPQDRQFILSSKKLLLSDSGFYLCACRGGGDYGYTFGSGTRLTVV.

This rearrangement joins TRBV7-8 to TRBJ2-1; 14 positions agree with TRBD2. Losses at the gene ends were 0 bases for V and 0 bases for J; bases not matched to a gene: 7. This CDR3 comprises 20 residues. Germline-derived CDR1 and CDR2 are SGHVS and FQNEAQ. The CDR3 loop is CASSLAGGLAGALSYNEQFF. CDR3 DNA: TGTGCCAGCAGCTTAGCGGGGGGACTAGCGGGAGCCCTCTCCTACAATGAGCAGTTCTTC.

V gene TRBV7-9 combines with J gene TRBJ2-5; D is ambiguous. Trimming removed 4 bases from V and 4 bases from J, with 4 bases in between. Germline CDR1 reads SEHNR; CDR2 reads FQNEAQ (reference sequence). CDR3 length: 11 amino acids. CDR3 residues: CASSSRETQYF. In DNA form, the CDR3 reads TGTGCCAGCAGCTCCAGAGAGACCCAGTACTTC.

This rearrangement joins TRBV28 to TRBJ2-5; 12 bases map to TRBD2. The CDR3 is 15 residues long. Germline CDR1 is MDHEN and CDR2 is SYDVKM. With 7 bases clipped from V and 4 bases from J, the junction kept 7 bases outside the gene matches. The CDR3 is CASTTLAGGRETQYF. The CDR3 DNA reads as TGTGCCAGCACCACACTAGCGGGAGGACGAGAGACCCAGTACTTC.

This rearrangement joins TRBV19 to TRBJ1-4; D is unresolved. Germline values: CDR1 LNHDA, CDR2 SQIVND (reference sequence). The CDR3 contains 14 residues. Trimming shortened V by 3 bases and J by 2 bases, and 7 bases separated the two germline ends. CDR3 coding DNA: TGTGCCAGTAGTATTCGTACGACTAATGAAAAACTGTTTTTT. Translated: CASSIRTTNEKLFF. The full variable domain, with the rest looked up from reference TRBV19 and TRBJ1-4, is DGGITQSPKYLFRKEGQNVTLSCEQNLNHDAMYWYRQDPGQGLRLIYYSQIVNDFQKGDIAEGYSVSREKKESFPLTVTSAQKNPTAFYLCASSIRTTNEKLFFGSGTQLSVL.

The chain recombines TRBV5-1 with TRBJ2-1; 7 positions agree with TRBD1. Germline V gene sequence: CDR1 SGHRS, CDR2 YFSETQ. The CDR3 runs to 15 residues. V lost 3 bases to trimming and J lost 6 bases; unmatched junction nucleotides: 9. The CDR3 region has the DNA TGCGCCAGCAGCTCCCGGGACAGATCGGGCAATGAGCAGTTCTTC. This translates into CASSSRDRSGNEQFF.

This clone was recorded once. The V and J genes are TRBV28 and TRBJ1-1; possible D gene TRBD1, 6 bases. Germline V gene data show CDR1 as MDHEN and CDR2 as SYDVKM. The CDR3 contains 14 residues. V was trimmed by 2 bases and J by 10 bases, leaving 17 bases between them. CDR3 in amino acids: CASSLGQMGGGAFF. CDR3 DNA sequence: TGTGCCAGCAGTTTAGGACAGATGGGGGGCGGAGCTTTCTTT.

The J gene is TRBJ1-2, the V gene TRBV19; D is undetermined. The CDR3 consists of 15 residues. CDR1 LNHDA and CDR2 SQIVND come from the germline V gene (reference sequence). Trimming shortened V by 3 bases and J by 0 bases, and 11 bases separated the two germline ends. The CDR3: CASSIQDSTNYGYTF. CDR3 in DNA: TGTGCCAGTAGTATTCAGGACTCTACTAACTATGGCTACACCTTC.

The rearrangement links TRBV5-1 to TRBJ2-2; D might be TRBD2 (6 bases). The CDR3 extends over 17 amino acids. Trimming stripped 0 bases from V and 5 bases from J, with 17 bases between. Germline V gene data show CDR1 as SGHRS and CDR2 as YFSETQ. The CDR3 loop is CASSLARGGIETGELFF. CDR3 nucleotide sequence: TGCGCCAGCAGCTTGGCGAGAGGCGGGATTGAAACCGGGGAGCTGTTTTTT. The entire variable domain, with the rest obtained from reference TRBV5-1 and TRBJ2-2, is as follows: KAGVTQTPRYLIKTRGQQVTLSCSPISGHRSVSWYQQTPGQGLQFLFEYFSETQRNKGNFPGRFSGRQFSNSRSEMNVSTLELGDSALYLCASSLARGGIETGELFFGEGSRLTVL.

The rearrangement uses TRBV18 and TRBJ1-4, with D unclear. Trimming cost V 4 bases and J 0 bases, with 9 bases left between them. Germline V gives CDR1 KGHSH, CDR2 LQKENI. The CDR3 runs to 15 residues. CDR3 sequence (DNA): TGTGCCAGCTCACTAAACGATGCAACTAATGAAAAACTGTTTTTT. Its translation: CASSLNDATNEKLFF.

The J gene is TRBJ1-1, the V gene TRBV7-9; D not resolved. V was cut by 5 bases and J by 1 base, with 14 bases left in between. Germline values: CDR1 SEHNR, CDR2 FQNEAQ (reference sequence). The CDR3 extends over 15 amino acids. Written as DNA, the CDR3 is TGTGCCAGCAGCCACGTCTGGCCTAGGAACACTGAAGCTTTCTTT. Encoded protein: CASSHVWPRNTEAFF.

The chain couples TRBV10-1 to TRBJ1-2; D is uncertain. Trimming removed 1 base from V and 7 bases from J, with 10 bases in between. The CDR3 is 13 residues long. From germline, CDR1 is WNHNN and CDR2 SYGVQD (reference sequence). This chain's CDR3 is CASSEFRGGGYTF. The CDR3, as DNA: TGCGCCAGCAGTGAGTTTCGGGGTGGTGGCTACACCTTC.